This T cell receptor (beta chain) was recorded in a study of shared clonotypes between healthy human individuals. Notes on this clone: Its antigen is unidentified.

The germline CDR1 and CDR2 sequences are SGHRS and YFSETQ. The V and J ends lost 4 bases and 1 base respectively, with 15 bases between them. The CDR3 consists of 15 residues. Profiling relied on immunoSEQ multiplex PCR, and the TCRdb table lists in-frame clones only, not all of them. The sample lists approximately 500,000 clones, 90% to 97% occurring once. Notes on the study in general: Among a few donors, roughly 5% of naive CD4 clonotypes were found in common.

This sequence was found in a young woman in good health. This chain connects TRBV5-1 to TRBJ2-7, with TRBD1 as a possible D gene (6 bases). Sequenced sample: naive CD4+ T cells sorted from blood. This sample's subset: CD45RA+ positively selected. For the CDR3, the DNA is TGCGCCAGCAGCCTCCGGGACACTACTTCCTACGAGCAGTACTTC. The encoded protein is CASSLRDTTSYEQYF.